This T cell receptor (beta chain) appears in the sequencing data of a study of monozygotic twins with inflammatory bowel disease. Each UMI harboured a 6-nucleotide sample barcode and was appended via template switching. TCRdb reprocessed the 5' RACE reads and reports one entry per CDR3 protein, with no DNA. The table lists fewer than 550,000 distinct CDR3 sequences. CDR1 is MNHEY, CDR2 SMNVEV, per germline (reference sequence). The CDR3 has 14 residues. The clonotype comes from a human donor with ulcerative colitis or Crohn's disease, or a healthy co-twin of an affected twin (not recorded which). Sample: blood. V usage is TRBV27 and J usage is TRBJ2-2; lacking DNA, the TRBD2 call made by TCRdb goes unchecked. The CDR3 is CASSLSVGPGELFF.